These T cell receptor beta chains were read from a single sample in a study of T cell responses to AZD1222 COVID-19 vaccine. Profiling relied on immunoSEQ multiplex PCR, and the TCRdb table lists in-frame clones only, not all of them. The data show about 53,000 clones, roughly 87% seen once. The sequencing here drew on peripheral blood, taken 28 days after the second AZD1222 dose. The receptors here all came from an adult who received the AZD1222 COVID-19 vaccine. Each CDR3 is given with its conserved first and last residue. D genes are given only for firm matches. Part of the rows lack a size; the others show once, few, many or a class for expanded clones.

TRBV7-7,-,TRBJ2-1,15,-,TGTGCTAGCAGCCCCCGGGCAGCAGGGAGCGGTGAGCAGTTCTTC,CASSPRAAGSGEQFF
TRBV19,-,TRBJ2-7,17,-,TGTGCCAGTAGTCGATTATGGGACGGCCCCAGCTCCTACGAGCAGTACTTC,CASSRLWDGPSSYEQYF
TRBV19,-,TRBJ1-1,13,-,TGTGCCAGTAGACAAAGGGGGGGGACTGAAGCTTTCTTT,CASRQRGGTEAFF
TRBV11-2,once,TRBJ1-1,13,-,TGTGCCAGCAGAAACCGGCAGGGCACTGAAGCTTTCTTT,CASRNRQGTEAFF
TRBV28,few,TRBJ2-2,12,-,TGTGCCAGCAGGCCCCTAACCGGGGAGCTGTTTTTT,CASRPLTGELFF
TRBV25-1,-,TRBJ1-3,14,-,TGTGCCAGCAGTGGACAGCACCCTGGAAACACCATATATTTT,CASSGQHPGNTIYF
TRBV4-2,-,TRBJ2-7,15,TRBD2,TGTGCCAGCAGCCAAGAACTGGGACTAGCTAACGAGCAGTACTTC,CASSQELGLANEQYF
TRBV24-1,-,TRBJ2-3,13,-,TGTGCCACCAGTCCGGACGGGACAGATACGCAGTATTTT,CATSPDGTDTQYF
TRBV24-1,-,TRBJ1-4,15,TRBD1,TGTGCCACCAGTGAACCGGGACAGGGACATGAAAAACTGTTTTTT,CATSEPGQGHEKLFF
TRBV10-2,-,TRBJ2-5,12,-,TGCGCCAGCAGTCAGATCCAAGAGACCCAGTACTTC,CASSQIQETQYF
TRBV2,-,TRBJ1-2,13,-,TGTGCCAGCAGTCCCTCGGGGAATTATGGCTACACCTTC,CASSPSGNYGYTF
TRBV18,-,TRBJ1-1,15,-,TGTGCCAGCTCACCGATTTCAGGGAGGGGCACTGAAGCTTTCTTT,CASSPISGRGTEAFF
TRBV7-9,-,TRBJ2-1,13,-,TGTGCCAGCAACCCAACTAGAACCAATGAGCAGTTCTTC,CASNPTRTNEQFF
TRBV7-6,-,TRBJ2-6,19,-,TGTGCCAGCAGCTTATATAGCAGGACTGTGAGCTCTGGGGCCAACGTCCTGACTTTC,CASSLYSRTVSSGANVLTF
TRBV19,-,TRBJ1-1,14,-,TGTGCCAGTACCGCCCCGGCAGGACGGACTGAAGCTTTCTTT,CASTAPAGRTEAFF
TRBV14,-,TRBJ2-1,14,-,TGTGCCAGCAGCCAAGGTTGGGGGGTCAATGAGCAGTTCTTC,CASSQGWGVNEQFF
TRBV6-5,-,TRBJ2-7,14,TRBD1,TGTGCCAGCTCCCGGGACAGGGGAGGCTACGAGCAGTACTTC,CASSRDRGGYEQYF
TRBV6-5,-,TRBJ1-1,13,-,TGTGCCAGCCGCGAGGACAGTAACACTGAAGCTTTCTTT,CASREDSNTEAFF
TRBV7-3,once,TRBJ1-5,15,-,TGTGCCAGCAGTACAACAGCGGATAGCAATCAGCCCCAGCATTTT,CASSTTADSNQPQHF
TRBV6-8,-,TRBJ2-2,13,-,TGTGCCAGCAGTTACGGGACTACCGGGGAGCTGTTTTTT,CASSYGTTGELFF
TRBV7-2,-,TRBJ2-1,14,-,TGTGCCAGCAGCCCCCGAAGACTTAACAATGAGCAGTTCTTC,CASSPRRLNNEQFF
TRBV28,-,TRBJ1-5,15,TRBD1,TGTGCCAGCAGGGCGGCCGGGACAGGTAATCAGCCCCAGCATTTT,CASRAAGTGNQPQHF